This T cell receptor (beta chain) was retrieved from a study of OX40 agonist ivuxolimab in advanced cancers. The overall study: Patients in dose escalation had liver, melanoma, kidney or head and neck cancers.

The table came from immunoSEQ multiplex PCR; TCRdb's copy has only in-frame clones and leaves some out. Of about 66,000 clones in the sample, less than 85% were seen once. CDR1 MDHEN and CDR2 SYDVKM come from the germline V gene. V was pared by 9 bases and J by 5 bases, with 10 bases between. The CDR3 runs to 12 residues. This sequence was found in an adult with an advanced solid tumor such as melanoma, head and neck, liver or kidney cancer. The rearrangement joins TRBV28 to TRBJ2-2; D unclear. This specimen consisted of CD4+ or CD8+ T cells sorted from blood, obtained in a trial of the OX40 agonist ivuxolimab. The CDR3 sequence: CASYPDTGELFF. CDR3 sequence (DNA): TGTGCCAGTTATCCCGATACCGGGGAGCTGTTTTTT.